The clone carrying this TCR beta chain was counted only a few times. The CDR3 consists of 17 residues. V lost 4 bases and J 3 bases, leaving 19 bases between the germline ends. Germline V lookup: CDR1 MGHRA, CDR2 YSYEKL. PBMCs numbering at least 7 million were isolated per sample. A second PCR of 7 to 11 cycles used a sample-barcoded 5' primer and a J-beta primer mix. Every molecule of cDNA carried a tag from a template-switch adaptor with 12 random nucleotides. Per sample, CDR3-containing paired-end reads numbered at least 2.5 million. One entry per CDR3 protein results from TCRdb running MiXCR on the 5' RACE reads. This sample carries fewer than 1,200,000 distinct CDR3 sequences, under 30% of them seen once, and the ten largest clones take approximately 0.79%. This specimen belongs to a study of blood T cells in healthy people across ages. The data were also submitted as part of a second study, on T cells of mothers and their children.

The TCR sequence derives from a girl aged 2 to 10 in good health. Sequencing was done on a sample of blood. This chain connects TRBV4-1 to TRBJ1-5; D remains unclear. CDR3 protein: CASSPTKLMGSNQPQHF. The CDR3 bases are TGCGCCAGCAGCCCGACTAAACTGATGGGGTCCAATCAGCCCCAGCATTTT.